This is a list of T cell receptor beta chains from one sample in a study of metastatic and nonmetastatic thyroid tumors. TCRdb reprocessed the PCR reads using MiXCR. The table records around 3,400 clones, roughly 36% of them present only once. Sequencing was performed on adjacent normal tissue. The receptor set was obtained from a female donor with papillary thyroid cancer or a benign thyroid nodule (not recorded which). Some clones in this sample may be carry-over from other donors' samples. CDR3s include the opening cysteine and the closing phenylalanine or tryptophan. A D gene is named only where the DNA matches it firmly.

cdr3_aa: CASSPSGQGLNAFF
d_call: .
j_call: TRBJ1-1
v_call: TRBV5-5

cdr3_aa: CASSEVGVAVEGYEQFF
d_call: .
j_call: TRBJ2-1
v_call: TRBV2

cdr3_aa: CASSQGNYGYTF
d_call: .
j_call: TRBJ1-2
v_call: TRBV4-3

cdr3_aa: CASSFRGGNTEAFF
d_call: .
j_call: TRBJ1-1
v_call: TRBV11-3

cdr3_aa: CASSPGEEAGYTF
d_call: .
j_call: TRBJ1-2
v_call: TRBV3-1

cdr3_aa: CSAREANQPQHF
d_call: .
j_call: TRBJ1-5
v_call: TRBV20-1

cdr3_aa: CAWSLISREQFF
d_call: .
j_call: TRBJ2-1
v_call: TRBV30

cdr3_aa: CASSQEQLSSYNEQFF
d_call: .
j_call: TRBJ2-1
v_call: TRBV4-1

cdr3_aa: CASTPIAGEVDNEQFF
d_call: TRBD2
j_call: TRBJ2-1
v_call: TRBV12-3/TRBV12-4

cdr3_aa: CASSSSMTISEQFF
d_call: .
j_call: TRBJ2-1
v_call: TRBV7-9

cdr3_aa: CASSFDRYEQYF
d_call: .
j_call: TRBJ2-7
v_call: TRBV28

cdr3_aa: CAWGEGTNTEAFF
d_call: .
j_call: TRBJ1-1
v_call: TRBV30

cdr3_aa: CASSLRDYTDTQYF
d_call: TRBD2
j_call: TRBJ2-3
v_call: TRBV7-9

cdr3_aa: CASRLGSTDTQYF
d_call: .
j_call: TRBJ2-3
v_call: TRBV12-3/TRBV12-4

cdr3_aa: CASTTGVDGYCF
d_call: TRBD1
j_call: TRBJ1-2
v_call: TRBV6-1